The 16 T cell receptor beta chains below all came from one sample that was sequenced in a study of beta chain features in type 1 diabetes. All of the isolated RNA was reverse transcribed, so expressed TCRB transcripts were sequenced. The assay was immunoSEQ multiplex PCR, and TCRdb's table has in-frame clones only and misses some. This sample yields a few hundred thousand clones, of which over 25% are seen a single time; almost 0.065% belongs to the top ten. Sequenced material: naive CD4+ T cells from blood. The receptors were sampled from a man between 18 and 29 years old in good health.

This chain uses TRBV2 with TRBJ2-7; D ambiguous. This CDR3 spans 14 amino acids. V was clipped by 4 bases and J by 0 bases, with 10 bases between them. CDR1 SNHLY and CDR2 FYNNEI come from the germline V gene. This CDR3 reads CASSAERLSYEQYF. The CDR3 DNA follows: TGTGCCAGCAGTGCGGAGCGCCTCTCCTACGAGCAGTACTTC. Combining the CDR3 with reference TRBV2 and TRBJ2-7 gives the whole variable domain EPEVTQTPSHQVTQMGQEVILRCVPISNHLYFYWYRQILGQKVEFLVSFYNNEISEKSEIFDDQFSVERPDGSNFTLKIRSTKLEDSAMYFCASSAERLSYEQYFGPGTRLTVT.

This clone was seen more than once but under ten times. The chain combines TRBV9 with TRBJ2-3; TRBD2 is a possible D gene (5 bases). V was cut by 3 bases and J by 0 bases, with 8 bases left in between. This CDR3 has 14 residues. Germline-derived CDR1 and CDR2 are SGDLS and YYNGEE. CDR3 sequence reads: CASSGGSSTDTQYF. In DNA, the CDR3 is TGTGCCAGCAGCGGAGGGTCTAGCACAGATACGCAGTATTTT.

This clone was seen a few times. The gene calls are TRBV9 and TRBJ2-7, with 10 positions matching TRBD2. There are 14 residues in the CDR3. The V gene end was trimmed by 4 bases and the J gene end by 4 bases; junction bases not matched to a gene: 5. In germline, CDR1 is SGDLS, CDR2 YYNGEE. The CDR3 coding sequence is TGTGCCAGCAGCCCCGGACTAGCGGAATACGAGCAGTACTTC. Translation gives CASSPGLAEYEQYF.

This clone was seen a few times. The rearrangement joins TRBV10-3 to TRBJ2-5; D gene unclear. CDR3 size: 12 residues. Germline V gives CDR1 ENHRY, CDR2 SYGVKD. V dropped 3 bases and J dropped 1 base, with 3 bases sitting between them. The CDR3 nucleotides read TGTGCCATCAGTGATGCCCAAGAGACCCAGTACTTC. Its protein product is CAISDAQETQYF.

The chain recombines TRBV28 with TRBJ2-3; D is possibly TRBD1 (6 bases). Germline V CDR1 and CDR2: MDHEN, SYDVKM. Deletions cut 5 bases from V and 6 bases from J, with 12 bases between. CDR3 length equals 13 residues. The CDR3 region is CASSTHRADTQYF. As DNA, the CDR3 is TGTGCCAGCAGTACCCACAGGGCGGATACGCAGTATTTT.

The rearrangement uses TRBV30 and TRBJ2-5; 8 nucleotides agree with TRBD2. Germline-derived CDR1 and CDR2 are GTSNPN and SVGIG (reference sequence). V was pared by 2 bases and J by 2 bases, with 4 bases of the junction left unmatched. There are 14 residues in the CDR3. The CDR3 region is CAWSFGLAQETQYF. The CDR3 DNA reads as TGTGCCTGGAGTTTCGGACTAGCTCAAGAGACCCAGTACTTC.

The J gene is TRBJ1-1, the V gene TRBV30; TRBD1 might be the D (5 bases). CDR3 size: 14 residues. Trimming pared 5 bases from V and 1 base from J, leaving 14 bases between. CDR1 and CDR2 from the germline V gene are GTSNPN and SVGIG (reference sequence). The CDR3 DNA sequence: TGTGCCTGGGTAGGGTGGGGCCCGAACACTGAAGCTTTCTTT. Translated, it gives CAWVGWGPNTEAFF.

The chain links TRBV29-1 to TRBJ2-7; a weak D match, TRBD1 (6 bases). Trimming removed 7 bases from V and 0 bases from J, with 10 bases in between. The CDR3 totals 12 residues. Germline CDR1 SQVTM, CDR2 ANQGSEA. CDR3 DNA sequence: TGCAGCGCGAGGGACACCTCCTACGAGCAGTACTTC. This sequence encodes CSARDTSYEQYF.

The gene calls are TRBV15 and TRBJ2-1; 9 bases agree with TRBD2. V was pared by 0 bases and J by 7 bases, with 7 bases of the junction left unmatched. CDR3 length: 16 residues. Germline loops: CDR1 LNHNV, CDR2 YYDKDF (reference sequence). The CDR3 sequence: CATSRDPRLADNEQFF. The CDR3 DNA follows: TGTGCCACCAGCAGAGATCCGAGACTAGCGGATAATGAGCAGTTCTTC. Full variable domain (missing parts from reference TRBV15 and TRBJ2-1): DAMVIQNPRYQVTQFGKPVTLSCSQTLNHNVMYWYQQKSSQAPKLLFHYYDKDFNNEADTPDNFQSRRPNTSFCFLDIRSPGLGDTAMYLCATSRDPRLADNEQFFGPGTRLTVL.

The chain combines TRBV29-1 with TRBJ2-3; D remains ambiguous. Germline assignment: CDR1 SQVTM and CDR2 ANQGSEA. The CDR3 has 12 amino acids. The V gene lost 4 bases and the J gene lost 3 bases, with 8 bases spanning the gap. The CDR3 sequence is CSVGDSTDTQYF. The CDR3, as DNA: TGCAGCGTTGGCGACTCAACAGATACGCAGTATTTT.

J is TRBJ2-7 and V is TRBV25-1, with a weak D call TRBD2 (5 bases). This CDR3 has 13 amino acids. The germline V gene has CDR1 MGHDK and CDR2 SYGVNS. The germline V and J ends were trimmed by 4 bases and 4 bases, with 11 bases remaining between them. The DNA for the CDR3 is TGTGCCAGCAGTGCACTAGGGAGATACGAGCAGTACTTC. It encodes CASSALGRYEQYF.

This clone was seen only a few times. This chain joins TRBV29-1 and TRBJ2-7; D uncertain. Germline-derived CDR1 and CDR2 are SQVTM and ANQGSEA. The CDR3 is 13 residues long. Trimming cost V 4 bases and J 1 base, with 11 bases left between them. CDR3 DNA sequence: TGCAGCGTTGGAACAGTTTTGTCCTACGAGCAGTACTTC. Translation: CSVGTVLSYEQYF.

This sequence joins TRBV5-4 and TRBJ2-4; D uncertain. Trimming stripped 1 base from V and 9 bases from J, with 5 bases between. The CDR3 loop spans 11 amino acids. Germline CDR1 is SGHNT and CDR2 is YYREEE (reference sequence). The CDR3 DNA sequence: TGTGCCAGCAGCTTGAGTGGCATTCAGTACTTC. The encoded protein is CASSLSGIQYF.

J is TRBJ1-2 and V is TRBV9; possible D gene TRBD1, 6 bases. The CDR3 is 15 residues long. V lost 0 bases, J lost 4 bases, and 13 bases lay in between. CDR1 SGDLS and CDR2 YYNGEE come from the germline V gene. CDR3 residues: CASSVEQGQTYGYTF. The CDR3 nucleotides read TGTGCCAGCAGCGTAGAGCAAGGACAGACCTATGGCTACACCTTC.

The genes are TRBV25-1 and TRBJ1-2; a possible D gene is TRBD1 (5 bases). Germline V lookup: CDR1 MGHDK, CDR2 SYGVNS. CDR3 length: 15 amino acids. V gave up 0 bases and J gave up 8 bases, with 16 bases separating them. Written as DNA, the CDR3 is TGTGCCAGCAGTGAATATGGCAGGGTTGACGTAGGCTACACCTTC. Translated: CASSEYGRVDVGYTF.

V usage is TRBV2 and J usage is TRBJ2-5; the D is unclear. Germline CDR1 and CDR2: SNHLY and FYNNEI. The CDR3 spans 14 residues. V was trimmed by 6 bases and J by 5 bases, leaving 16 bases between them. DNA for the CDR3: TGTGCCAGCAGGGTACAGCTTTTCTCCGAGACCCAGTACTTC. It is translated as CASRVQLFSETQYF.